This T cell receptor beta chain was observed in a study of cytomegalovirus exposure and HLA in healthy donors. The study, taken as a whole, reports: The later analysis indicated that the majority of CMV-associated TCR beta chains appeared HLA-restricted. Presence/absence analysis assumed near-uniform sequencing depth across donors. Association of a missense DCLRE1C variant with TCR beta V- and J-gene trimming was reported in a later analysis. Later examination showed HLA-associated TCR beta chains had greater clonal expansion than equally common others.

The PCR had 60 Vbeta and 13 Jbeta primers. Sequencing used immunoSEQ multiplex PCR; TCRdb keeps in-frame clones, though not all of them. The table shows approximately 180,000 clones, with around 80% occurring only once. CDR1 and CDR2 (germline): LNHDA, SQIVND (reference sequence). The CDR3 consists of 15 residues. Trimming removed 5 bases at V and 8 bases at J, with 18 bases between. A note on this clone: No antigen is known for it.

The rearrangement uses TRBV19 and TRBJ1-4; D might be TRBD1 (5 bases). This clonotype originated in a man aged 18 to 29 in good health and CMV-seronegative. The sequenced material came from PBMCs. CDR3 sequence reads: CASSLPGAGREKLFF. The CDR3 DNA sequence: TGTGCCAGTAGTCTTCCTGGGGCAGGGCGAGAAAAACTGTTTTTT.